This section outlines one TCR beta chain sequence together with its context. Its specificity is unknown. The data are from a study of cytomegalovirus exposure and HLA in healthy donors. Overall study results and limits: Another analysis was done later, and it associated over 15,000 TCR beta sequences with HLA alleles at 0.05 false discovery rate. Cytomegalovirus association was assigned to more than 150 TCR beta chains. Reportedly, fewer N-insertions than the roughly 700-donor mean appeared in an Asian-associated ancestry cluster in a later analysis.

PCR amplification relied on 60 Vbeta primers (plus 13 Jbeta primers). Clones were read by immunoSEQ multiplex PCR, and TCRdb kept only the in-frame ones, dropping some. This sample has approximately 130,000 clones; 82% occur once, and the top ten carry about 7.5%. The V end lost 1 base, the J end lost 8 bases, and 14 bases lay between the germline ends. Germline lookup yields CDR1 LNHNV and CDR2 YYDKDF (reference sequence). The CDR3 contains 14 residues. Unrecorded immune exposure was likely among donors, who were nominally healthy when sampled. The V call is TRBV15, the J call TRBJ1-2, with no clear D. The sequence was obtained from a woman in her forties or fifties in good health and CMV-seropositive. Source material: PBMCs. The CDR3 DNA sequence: TGTGCCACCAGCAGAGGGAGTCCGGGCGGGGGCTACACCTTC. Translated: CATSRGSPGGGYTF. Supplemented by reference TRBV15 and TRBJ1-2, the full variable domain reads DAMVIQNPRYQVTQFGKPVTLSCSQTLNHNVMYWYQQKSSQAPKLLFHYYDKDFNNEADTPDNFQSRRPNTSFCFLDIRSPGLGDTAMYLCATSRGSPGGGYTFGSGTRLTVV.